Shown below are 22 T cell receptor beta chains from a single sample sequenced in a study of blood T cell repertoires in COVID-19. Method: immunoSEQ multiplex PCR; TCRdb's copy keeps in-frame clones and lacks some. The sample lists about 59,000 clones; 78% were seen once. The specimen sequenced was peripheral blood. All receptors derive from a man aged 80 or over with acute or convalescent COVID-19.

As DNA, the CDR3 is TGTGCCAGCAGTTTGGAGGGTCAGGGTAACTATGGCTACACCTTC. Its translation is CASSLEGQGNYGYTF. The genes are TRBV28 and TRBJ1-2; perhaps TRBD1 as D (5 bases). The V and J ends lost 3 bases and 1 base respectively, with 12 bases between them. Germline-derived CDR1 and CDR2 are MDHEN and SYDVKM. This CDR3 contains 15 residues.

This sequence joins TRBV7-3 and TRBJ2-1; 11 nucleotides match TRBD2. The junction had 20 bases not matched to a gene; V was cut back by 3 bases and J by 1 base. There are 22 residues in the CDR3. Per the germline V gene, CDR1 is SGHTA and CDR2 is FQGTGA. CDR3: CASSFKPKTSGTSGGSYNEQFF. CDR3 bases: TGTGCCAGCAGCTTCAAACCTAAGACTAGCGGGACCAGCGGGGGGTCCTACAATGAGCAGTTCTTC.

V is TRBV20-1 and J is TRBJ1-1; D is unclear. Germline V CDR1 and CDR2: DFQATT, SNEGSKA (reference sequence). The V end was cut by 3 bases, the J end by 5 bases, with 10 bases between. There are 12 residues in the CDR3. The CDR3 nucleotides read TGCAGTGCTAGTATCGGGTCTACTGAAGCTTTCTTT. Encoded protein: CSASIGSTEAFF.

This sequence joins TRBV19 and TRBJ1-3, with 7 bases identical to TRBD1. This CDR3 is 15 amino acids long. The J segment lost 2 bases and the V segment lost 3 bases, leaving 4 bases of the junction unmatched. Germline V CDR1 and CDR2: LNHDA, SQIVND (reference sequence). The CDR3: CASSIGTATGNTIYF. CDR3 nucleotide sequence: TGTGCCAGTAGTATTGGGACAGCCACTGGAAACACCATATATTTT.

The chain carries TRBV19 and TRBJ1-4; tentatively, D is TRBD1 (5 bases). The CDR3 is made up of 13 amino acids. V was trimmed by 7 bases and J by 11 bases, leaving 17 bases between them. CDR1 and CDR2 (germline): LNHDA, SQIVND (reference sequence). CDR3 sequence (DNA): TGTGCCAGTAATCGGGGGTCGGGGGGGAAACTGTTTTTT. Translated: CASNRGSGGKLFF.

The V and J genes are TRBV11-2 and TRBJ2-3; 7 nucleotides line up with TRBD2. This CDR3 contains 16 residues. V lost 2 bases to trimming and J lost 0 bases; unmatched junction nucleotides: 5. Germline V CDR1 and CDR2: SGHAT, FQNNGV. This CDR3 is CASSLTGRGSTDTQYF. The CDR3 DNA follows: TGTGCCAGCAGCTTAACGGGGCGGGGGAGCACAGATACGCAGTATTTT.

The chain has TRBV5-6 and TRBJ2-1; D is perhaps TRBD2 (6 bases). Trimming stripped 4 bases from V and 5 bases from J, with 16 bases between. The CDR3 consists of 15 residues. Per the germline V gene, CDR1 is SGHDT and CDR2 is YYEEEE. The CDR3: CASSQPGLGDNEQFF. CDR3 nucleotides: TGTGCCAGCAGCCAACCGGGACTGGGGGACAATGAGCAGTTCTTC.

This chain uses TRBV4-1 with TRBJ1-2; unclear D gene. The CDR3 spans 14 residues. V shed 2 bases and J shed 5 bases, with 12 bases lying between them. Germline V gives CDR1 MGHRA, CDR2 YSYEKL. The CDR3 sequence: CASSQFGSGYGYTF. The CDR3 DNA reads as TGCGCCAGCAGCCAATTCGGGTCGGGTTATGGCTACACCTTC.

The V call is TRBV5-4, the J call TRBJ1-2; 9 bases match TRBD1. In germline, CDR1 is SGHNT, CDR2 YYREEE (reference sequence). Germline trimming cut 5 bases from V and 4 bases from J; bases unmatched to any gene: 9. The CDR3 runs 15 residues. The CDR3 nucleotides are TGTGCCAGCAGGGCGGAACAGGGGGCCAGCTATGGCTACACCTTC. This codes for CASRAEQGASYGYTF.

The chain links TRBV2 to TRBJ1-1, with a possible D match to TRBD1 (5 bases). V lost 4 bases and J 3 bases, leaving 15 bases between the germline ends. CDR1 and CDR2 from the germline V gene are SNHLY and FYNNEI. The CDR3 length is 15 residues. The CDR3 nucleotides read TGTGCCAGCAGTGTTGAATTGGGGGGGGACACTGAAGCTTTCTTT. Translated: CASSVELGGDTEAFF.

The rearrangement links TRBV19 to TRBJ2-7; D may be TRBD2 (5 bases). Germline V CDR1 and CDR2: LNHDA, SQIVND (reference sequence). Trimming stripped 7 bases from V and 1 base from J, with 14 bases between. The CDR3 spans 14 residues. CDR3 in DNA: TGTGCCAGTACTAAAGGACTGGCTTCCTACGAGCAGTACTTC. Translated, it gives CASTKGLASYEQYF.

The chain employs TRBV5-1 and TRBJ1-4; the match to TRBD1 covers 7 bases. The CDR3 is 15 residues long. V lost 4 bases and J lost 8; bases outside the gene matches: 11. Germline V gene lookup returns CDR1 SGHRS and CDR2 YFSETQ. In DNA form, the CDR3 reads TGCGCCAGCAGCGTATCCGGGACAGCATCGGAAAAACTGTTTTTT. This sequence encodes CASSVSGTASEKLFF.

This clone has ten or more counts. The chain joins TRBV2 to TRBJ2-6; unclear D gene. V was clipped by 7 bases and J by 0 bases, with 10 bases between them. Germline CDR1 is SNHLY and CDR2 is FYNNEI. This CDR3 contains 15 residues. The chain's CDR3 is CASNSPGSGANVLTF. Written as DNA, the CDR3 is TGTGCCAGCAATTCGCCGGGCTCTGGGGCCAACGTCCTGACTTTC.

CDR3 sequence reads: CAWDQGAPEKLFF. The DNA for the CDR3 is TGTGCCTGGGACCAGGGGGCGCCTGAAAAACTGTTTTTT. The chain links TRBV30 to TRBJ1-4, with TRBD1 matching 8 bases. CDR1 GTSNPN and CDR2 SVGIG come from the germline V gene (reference sequence). The CDR3 extends over 13 amino acids. The junction had 6 bases not matched to a gene; V was cut back by 5 bases and J by 7 bases.

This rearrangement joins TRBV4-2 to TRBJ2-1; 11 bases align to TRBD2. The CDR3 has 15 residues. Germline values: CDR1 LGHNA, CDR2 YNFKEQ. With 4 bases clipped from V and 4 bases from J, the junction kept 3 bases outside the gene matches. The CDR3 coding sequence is TGTGCCAGCAGCCGAGGACTAGCGGGTTACAATGAGCAGTTCTTC. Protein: CASSRGLAGYNEQFF.

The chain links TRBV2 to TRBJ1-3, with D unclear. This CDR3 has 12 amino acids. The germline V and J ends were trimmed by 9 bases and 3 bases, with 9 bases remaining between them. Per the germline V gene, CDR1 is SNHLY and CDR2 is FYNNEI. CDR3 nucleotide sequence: TGTGCCAGTTCCTTCAGTGGAAACACCATATATTTT. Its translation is CASSFSGNTIYF.

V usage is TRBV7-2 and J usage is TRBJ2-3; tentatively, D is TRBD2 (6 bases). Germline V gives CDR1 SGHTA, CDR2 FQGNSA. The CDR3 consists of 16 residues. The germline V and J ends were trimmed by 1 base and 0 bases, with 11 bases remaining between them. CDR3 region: CASSLGGLTSTDTQYF. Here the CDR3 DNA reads TGTGCCAGCAGCTTAGGGGGACTGACTAGCACAGATACGCAGTATTTT.

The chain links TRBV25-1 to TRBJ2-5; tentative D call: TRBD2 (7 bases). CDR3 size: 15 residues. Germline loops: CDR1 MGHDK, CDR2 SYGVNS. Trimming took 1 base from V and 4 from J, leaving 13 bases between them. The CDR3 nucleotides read TGTGCCAGCAGTGAATTAGGGGGGGCGGGAGAGACCCAGTACTTC. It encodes CASSELGGAGETQYF.

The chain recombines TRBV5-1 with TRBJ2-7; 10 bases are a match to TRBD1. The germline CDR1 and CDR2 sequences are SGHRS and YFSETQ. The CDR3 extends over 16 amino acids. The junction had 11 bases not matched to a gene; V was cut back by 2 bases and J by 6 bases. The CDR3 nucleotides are TGCGCCAGCAGCTTAGTTGTCGGGACAGGGGTCGGCGAGCAGTACTTC. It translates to CASSLVVGTGVGEQYF. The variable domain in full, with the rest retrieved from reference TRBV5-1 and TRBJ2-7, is KAGVTQTPRYLIKTRGQQVTLSCSPISGHRSVSWYQQTPGQGLQFLFEYFSETQRNKGNFPGRFSGRQFSNSRSEMNVSTLELGDSALYLCASSLVVGTGVGEQYFGPGTRLTVT.

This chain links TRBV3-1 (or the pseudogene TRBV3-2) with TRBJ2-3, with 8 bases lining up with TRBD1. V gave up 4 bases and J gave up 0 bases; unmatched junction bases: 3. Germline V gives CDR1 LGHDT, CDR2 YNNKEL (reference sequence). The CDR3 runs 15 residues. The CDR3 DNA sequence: TGTGCCAGCAGCCCCGGGACAGGTAGCACAGATACGCAGTATTTT. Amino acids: CASSPGTGSTDTQYF.

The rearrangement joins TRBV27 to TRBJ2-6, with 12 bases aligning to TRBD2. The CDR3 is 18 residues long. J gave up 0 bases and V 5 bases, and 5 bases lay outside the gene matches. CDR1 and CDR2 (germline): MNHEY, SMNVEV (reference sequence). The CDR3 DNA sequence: TGTGCCAGCAGTCCTCTAGCGGGAGGGCTCTCTGGGGCCAACGTCCTGACTTTC. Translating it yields CASSPLAGGLSGANVLTF.

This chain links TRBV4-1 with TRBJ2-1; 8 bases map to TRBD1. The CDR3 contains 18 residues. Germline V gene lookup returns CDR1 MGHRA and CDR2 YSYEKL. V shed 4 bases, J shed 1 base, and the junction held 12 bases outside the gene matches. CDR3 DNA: TGCGCCAGCAGCCGCACAGCCTCAGGGGGCAAGTCCTACAATGAGCAGTTCTTC. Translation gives CASSRTASGGKSYNEQFF.